This T cell receptor (beta chain) originates from a study of cytomegalovirus exposure and HLA in healthy donors (TCRdb year 2017). Looking at the study overall: According to an earlier analysis of around 600 of the donors, 150 million to 200 million T cells yielded 95 million to 140 million unique TCR beta sequences and about 300 Gb of sequence data. An early release that covered around 590 HLA-typed donors contained about 300 gigabases of sequencing data and approximately 85 million unique TCR sequences. The genetic ancestry cluster associated with self-reported Caucasian donors included around four fifths of the roughly 400 genotyped donors. The study aimed to test whether cataloging public T cell receptors could reveal signatures of past pathogen exposure. The T cell repertoires of 666 subjects were profiled by immunosequencing and related to cytomegalovirus serostatus. Besides the first cohort of hundreds of subjects, a separate validation cohort made up of roughly 130 different subjects was used. To predict cytomegalovirus infection status, the study combined high-throughput TCR immunosequencing, statistical association of individual TCRs with disease status, and machine learning. In a later analysis, previously published TCR beta repertoires from several hundred donors were re-analyzed and high-resolution HLA genotyping was added so that TCR occurrence patterns could be studied. The later analysis used no new phenotypic data to find candidate immune exposures, relying instead on TCR beta sequences and their occurrence across donors. An earlier analysis of around 540 of the donors applied high-throughput TCR beta sequencing to assess whether each TCR beta V gene segment acted as functional or pseudogenic. Donor age, sex, ethnicity and CMV serostatus were compiled together with the repertoire data. In a later genetic analysis, genome-wide SNP genotypes for about three fifths of the roughly 670 donors were used, and that subset was treated as a discovery cohort. Every repertoire in the discovery cohort had been generated on one and the same sequencing platform. HLA typing covered class I and class II loci at four-digit resolution. Typing coverage differed by locus: A, B, C, DRB1 and DQB1 were typed in about 620-630 donors, DQA1 in 500 to 550, DPA1 in nearly 610, and DPB1 in 450 to 490. Roughly 5 DR-DQ haplotypes were handled as single units for association and clustering, since linkage in the cohort was strong. Among around 400 genotyped donors of the cohort, an average of approximately 250,000 unique TCR beta nucleotide sequences were sequenced per donor, about a sixth of them non-productive.

Library preparation was by the immunoSEQ multiplex PCR assay. For the multiplex PCR, a mixture combining 60 forward primers for TCR Vbeta segments and 13 reverse primers for TCR Jbeta segments was used. Amplification of the CDR3 region of rearranged TCR beta genes was performed with a multiplex PCR assay on genomic DNA. The amplified TCR beta libraries were sequenced on the Illumina HiSeq System as 87-base-pair reads. The original methods were these. In a later analysis, roughly 80 million unique TCR beta chains were counted across the approximately 620 repertoires, and around 11 million of these chains were shared by at least two donors. A nearest-neighbor algorithm error-corrected the raw reads and collapsed the reads into unique sequences, merging closely related sequences to remove PCR and sequencing errors. To assign V, D and J gene segments, CDR3 sequences were aligned to IMGT reference sequences. For a sequence to be retained, a match of at least six nucleotides to both a V gene segment and a J gene segment was required. A rearrangement counted as productive if the CDR3 had no stop codons and remained in frame with V and J, and every other rearrangement counted as non-productive. CDR3 was defined by IMGT convention, running from the second conserved V-encoded cysteine to the conserved J-encoded phenylalanine. Sequences without an unambiguous match to a single V gene segment were excluded from the earlier analysis of approximately 560 of the donors. An earlier analysis of 450 to 650 of the donors called V segments functional above 56.7% productive rearrangements and segregating when the between-donor standard deviation exceeded 5%. A statistical classification framework was developed to diagnose cytomegalovirus status using the catalog of TCR beta chain sequences. A later analysis assigned V and J genes by comparing TCR nucleotide sequences with IMGT/GENE-DB human TR gene sequences. A later analysis assigned CDR3 sequences and most-parsimonious VDJ recombination scenarios with the TCRdist pipeline. In a later analysis, each TCR beta chain was defined by its CDR3 amino acid sequence together with its V-gene family, and reads lacking a unique V-gene family were excluded. In a later analysis, several hundred highly shared, low-generation-probability nucleotide sequences were removed to address suspected cross-contamination and a sequencing artifact. For each public chain, a later analysis derived a clonal expansion index from normalized ranks of inferred template counts within each repertoire. A later analysis computed generation probabilities with a VDJ recombination model fitted to out-of-frame rearrangements, and checked the results against IGoR. A later analysis scored TCR-TCR, TCR-HLA and TCR-CMV co-occurrence with hypergeometric tests, applying a repertoire-size bias correction to TCR pairs. To estimate false discovery rates, a later analysis permuted the HLA or CMV assignments 20 times. A later analysis grouped co-occurring TCRs with DBSCAN, adding TCRdist sequence similarity when clustering within HLA-allele-positive subsets. Co-occurrence clustering excluded repertoires with fewer than 30,000 or more than 120,000 public chains, plus five with anomalous nucleotide sharing. The immuneACCESS repertoire file appears here via TCRdb, limited to in-frame rearrangements. These files lack a portion of the clones; in checked studies, under half of the deficit traces to unresolved V genes, and the cause of the others is not known. The DNA gave D and trimming, while V, J and clone size come from that table. The sample table lists some 170,000 clones, around 75% of them with a count of one. Approximately 2.9% of the sample belongs to the ten largest clones.

In total, roughly 670 healthy bone marrow donors made up the cohort. At the time of sampling, all cohort members were nominally healthy, though unrecorded immune exposures were likely present. The donor tested CMV seronegative and was one of the 352 seronegative cohort members. A peripheral blood sample was provided by each donor, and peripheral blood mononuclear cells were used for TCR beta sequencing. The Qiagen DNeasy Blood Extraction Kit was used to extract genomic DNA from the blood cell samples. This clone was found once. What this receptor recognizes is not known. Base qualities are not at hand, and no much larger clone is one base apart. The full study reports these points: In an earlier analysis of roughly 500 of the donors, most TCR beta V segments appeared in productive rearrangements about 87% or about 30% of the time, broadly matching IMGT annotations. Correlated functional status among segregating V segments might reflect linkage disequilibrium, but an unknown experimental factor could not be ruled out. In this cohort, only TCR beta chains were sequenced, and detectable features were limited by the absence of alpha or paired-chain data. In a later analysis, 15,000 to 20,000 TCR beta sequences were associated with specific HLA alleles at a false discovery rate of 0.05. A cluster of highly shared sequence variants was judged likely to represent a technical artifact of the sequencing pipeline. A later analysis found that TCR association rates varied across HLA loci, with DRB1 alleles showing the most associated TCRs and HLA-C alleles the fewest. Strong co-occurrence of HLA alleles, especially DR and DQ, made assigning TCR associations to individual alleles difficult. The presence/absence analyses assumed that sequencing depth was roughly uniform across donors, and that assumption may not be true. A few of the identified cytomegalovirus-associated TCR beta chains were confirmed in vitro to be specific for cytomegalovirus antigens. In a later analysis, HLA-associated TCR beta chains were found to be more clonally expanded and to have lower generation probabilities than equally common non-associated chains. A further reported finding was that TCR beta sequences accurately predicted the HLA-A and HLA-B alleles for most subjects in the first cohort. The authors suggested that the approach could potentially be generalized to other disease states and immunological phenotypes. The study listed 170 or so TCR beta chains as associated with cytomegalovirus. Most CMV-associated TCR beta chains appeared to be HLA-restricted in a later analysis, and the HLA associations seemed to be driven largely by CMV exposure. According to a later genetic analysis, donors in an Asian-associated ancestry cluster had fewer N-insertions in productive TCRs than the approximately 710-donor mean. The classifier was reported to diagnose cytomegalovirus status with high specificity and sensitivity in both the original and validation cohorts. Because counts were too low, under 20 rarely observed V segments, including chromosome 9 orphons, were left out of the earlier analysis of 500 to 650 of the donors. CMV serostatus was the only immune exposure information available for the cohort. Because some donors lacked HLA typing at each locus, the association tests relied only on the typed subset. Most TCR sequences were observed very rarely across donors, whereas some public TCRs were present in many individuals. According to a later analysis, parvovirus B19, influenza, CMV and Epstein-Barr virus appeared linked to several top co-occurrence clusters. V-gene and J-gene trimming of TCR beta chains was associated with a missense DCLRE1C variant in a later genetic analysis, and the association was replicated in an independent cohort.

The receptor was isolated from a male donor in good health and CMV-seronegative. The sequenced material came from PBMCs.

The CDR3 region reads CASSQTGTGFGGYGYTF. The DNA reads TGCGCCAGCAGCCAGACCGGGACAGGGTTTGGCGGCTATGGCTACACCTTC. Recombination joined TRBV4-3 with TRBJ1-2; 9 central bases correspond to TRBD1. Trimming accounts for 3 bases at V and 4 bases at J, while the number of junction bases matched to no gene is 12. The CDR3 contains 17 residues, cysteine and phenylalanine counted. Only the CDR3 part of the read is kept: 51 bases, read in frame from the first base. Per the germline V gene, LGHNA is the CDR1 and YSLEER is the CDR2.